Following are 7 T cell receptor beta chains from one sample sequenced in a study of blood T cell repertoires in COVID-19. Method: immunoSEQ multiplex PCR; TCRdb's copy keeps in-frame clones and lacks some. The sample includes 200,000 or so clones, more than 65% seen only once; the top ten take 6% to 8%. The sample was PBMCs or T cells enriched from blood (not recorded which). The source is a man aged 35-49 years who had recovered from COVID-19.

As for this clone: Other DNA sequences in this specimen translate into the identical CDR3. The chain links TRBV10-2 to TRBJ1-6; 7 bases match TRBD1. This CDR3 is 14 amino acids long. The junction had 3 bases not matched to a gene; V was cut back by 0 bases and J by 10 bases. Germline V gives CDR1 WSHSY, CDR2 SAAADI. Here the CDR3 DNA reads TGCGCCAGCAGTGAGTCGACAGGGAACTCACCCCTCCACTTT. Translation: CASSESTGNSPLHF.

The CDR3 nucleotides are TGTGCCAGCAGTCTACGACAGTTTACCTTCTCTGGGGCCAACGTCCTGACTTTC. Residues: CASSLRQFTFSGANVLTF. This chain uses TRBV28 with TRBJ2-6, with D perhaps matching TRBD1 (5 bases). Looked up from germline, CDR1 is MDHEN and CDR2 is SYDVKM. The germline V and J ends were trimmed by 5 bases and 0 bases, with 17 bases remaining between them. The CDR3 totals 18 residues.

The rearrangement links TRBV4-3 to TRBJ1-5, with 8 bases lining up with TRBD1. Germline-derived CDR1 and CDR2 are LGHNA and YSLEER. Unmatched junction bases numbered 7, after V lost 3 bases and J lost 3 bases. The CDR3 spans 16 residues. The DNA for the CDR3 is TGCGCCAGCAGCCAGGAATCAGGGGGCTACAATCAGCCCCAGCATTTT. Protein: CASSQESGGYNQPQHF.

The genes are TRBV5-1 and TRBJ1-4; tentative D call: TRBD1 (5 bases). Per the germline V gene, CDR1 is SGHRS and CDR2 is YFSETQ. Trimming took off 1 base at V and 0 bases at J, with 16 bases between the two ends. CDR3 length: 18 amino acids. Here the CDR3 DNA reads TGCGCCAGCAGCTTGCGGCCTCGGGGACTTGCAACTAATGAAAAACTGTTTTTT. It codes for CASSLRPRGLATNEKLFF.

This clone is a singleton in its sample. The CDR3 region is CAISEDSPGDSRQETQYF. The CDR3 DNA sequence: TGTGCCATCAGTGAGGACAGCCCCGGGGACTCAAGACAAGAGACCCAGTACTTC. J is TRBJ2-5 and V is TRBV10-3; D is possibly TRBD2 (6 bases). CDR1 is ENHRY, CDR2 SYGVKD, per germline. This CDR3 has 18 residues. Trimming left V 2 bases short and J 2 bases short, with 21 bases between.

The chain couples TRBV28 to TRBJ2-7; TRBD1 aligns across 8 bases. With 6 bases clipped from V and 2 bases from J, the junction kept 12 bases outside the gene matches. Germline V lookup: CDR1 MDHEN, CDR2 SYDVKM. The CDR3 covers 16 residues. The CDR3 DNA reads as TGTGCCAGCAGCTCGATAGGACAGGGAAGGCCCTACGAGCAGTACTTC. Translated: CASSSIGQGRPYEQYF. Variable domain in full (rest from reference TRBV28 and TRBJ2-7): DVKVTQSSRYLVKRTGEKVFLECVQDMDHENMFWYRQDPGLGLRLIYFSYDVKMKEKGDIPEGYSVSREKKERFSLILESASTNQTSMYLCASSSIGQGRPYEQYFGPGTRLTVT.

The chain employs TRBV28 and TRBJ1-5; perhaps TRBD1 as D (6 bases). From germline, CDR1 is MDHEN and CDR2 SYDVKM. Between the trimmed V and J ends, which lost 4 bases and 5 bases, there was a span of 30 bases. CDR3 length: 20 amino acids. The CDR3 reads CASSSPLVDGTNWIDQPQHF. CDR3 DNA: TGTGCCAGCAGTTCCCCCCTCGTCGATGGGACAAACTGGATAGATCAGCCCCAGCATTTT.